A single sample gave rise to the 26 T cell receptor beta chains below, sequenced in a study of cytomegalovirus exposure and HLA in healthy donors. Primers: 60 Vbeta forward and 13 Jbeta reverse. The method was immunoSEQ multiplex PCR; TCRdb's version includes in-frame clones alone and lacks a portion of them. The data show 200,000 to 250,000 clones, with 75% seen just once and 1.8% held by the top ten. The sequencing sample was made of PBMCs. The receptor source for this set is a woman in her thirties in good health and CMV-seronegative.

Only a few counts were recorded for this clone. The chain combines TRBV7-6 with TRBJ1-4; D is uncertain. Germline values: CDR1 SGHVS, CDR2 FNYEAQ. V lost 0 bases and J 8 bases, leaving 7 bases between the germline ends. The CDR3 loop spans 13 amino acids. CDR3 sequence reads: CASSLAGREKLFF. The DNA for the CDR3 is TGTGCCAGCAGCTTAGCAGGGAGGGAAAAACTGTTTTTT.

This chain connects TRBV11-2 to TRBJ1-2; D gene unclear. With 5 bases removed from V and 4 bases from J, the gap between germline ends came to 14 bases. CDR1 is SGHAT, CDR2 FQNNGV, per germline. This CDR3 comprises 14 residues. CDR3 sequence reads: CASSNAALGYGYTF. CDR3 DNA: TGTGCCAGCAGCAACGCGGCTCTTGGCTATGGCTACACCTTC.

This clone was seen a few times. J is TRBJ1-1 and V is TRBV5-6; no clear D gene. The ends were cut back, 5 bases at V and 1 base at J, with 15 bases in the middle. Germline V gene sequence: CDR1 SGHDT, CDR2 YYEEEE. The CDR3 consists of 15 residues. The CDR3 sequence: CASRPTRNRNTEAFF. CDR3 bases: TGTGCCAGCAGGCCGACACGCAACAGGAACACTGAAGCTTTCTTT.

The chain combines TRBV28 with TRBJ1-2; 11 bases fit TRBD1. The CDR3 is 15 amino acids. After removal of 7 bases from V and 5 bases from J, the junction contained 9 bases not matched to a gene. Germline lookup yields CDR1 MDHEN and CDR2 SYDVKM. DNA of the CDR3: TGTGCCAGCACCCGGACAGGGGGCAGAGGGTATGGCTACACCTTC. Translation: CASTRTGGRGYGYTF.

CDR3 sequence: CASSIPGQGATGDTGELFF. CDR3 DNA sequence: TGTGCCAGCAGCATCCCGGGACAGGGGGCGACGGGGGACACCGGGGAGCTGTTTTTT. The chain employs TRBV9 and TRBJ2-2; 12 bases map to TRBD1. Germline trimming cut 4 bases from V and 3 bases from J; bases unmatched to any gene: 13. Germline CDR1 and CDR2: SGDLS and YYNGEE. The CDR3 is made up of 19 amino acids.

This clone was seen a handful of times. The genes are TRBV6-4 and TRBJ2-5; D perhaps matches TRBD2 (7 bases). Trimming left V 10 bases short and J 3 bases short, with 15 bases between. This CDR3 contains 13 residues. The germline V gene has CDR1 MRHNA and CDR2 SNTAGT. The CDR3 sequence: CATYAGAKETQYF. CDR3 bases: TGTGCCACTTATGCGGGGGCGAAAGAGACCCAGTACTTC.

Turning to this clone: Compared with germline, one end of the junction differs, possibly owing to a read error. The chain employs TRBV2 and TRBJ2-3, with 7 bases fitting TRBD2. This CDR3 is 17 amino acids long. CDR1 is SNHLY and CDR2 is FYNNEI in the germline V gene. The CDR3 spells CDSREGRHSTSTDTQYF. The DNA for the CDR3 is TGTGACAGCAGGGAGGGACGTCATTCCACTAGCACAGATACGCAGTATTTT.

This chain connects TRBV11-3 to TRBJ1-6; no reliable D call. The CDR3 spans 16 residues. V lost 2 bases, J lost 8 bases, and 16 bases lay in between. Germline values: CDR1 SGHNT, CDR2 YENEEA. The CDR3 region has the DNA TGTGCCAGCAGCTTAAGAGGCTCGGAAACCCATTCACCCCTCCACTTT. Its translation: CASSLRGSETHSPLHF.

The gene calls are TRBV6-6 and TRBJ2-5, with TRBD2 matching over 7 bases. Per the germline V gene, CDR1 is MNHNY and CDR2 is SVGAGI (reference sequence). V was pared by 5 bases and J by 5 bases, with 14 bases of the junction left unmatched. This CDR3 contains 16 residues. The CDR3 region is CASSLGSLAGEETQYF. CDR3 DNA sequence: TGTGCCAGCAGTCTCGGGTCCCTTGCGGGGGAGGAGACCCAGTACTTC.

A word on this clone: Being one base from a much bigger clone, this may be a read error. The genes are TRBV19 and TRBJ2-2, with TRBD1 identical over 7 bases. The trim removed 10 bases at V and 5 bases at J, leaving 10 bases unmatched. Germline lookup yields CDR1 LNHDA and CDR2 SQIVND (reference sequence). There are 14 residues in the CDR3. The CDR3 bases are TGTGCCACTGACGACAGGGCTAAGACCGGGGAGCTGTTTTTT. It translates to CATDDRAKTGELFF.

This rearrangement joins TRBV6-5 to TRBJ1-2, with D possibly being TRBD1 (6 bases). The germline CDR1 and CDR2 sequences are MNHEY and SVGAGI. The CDR3 extends over 13 amino acids. Trimming removed 6 bases from V and 7 bases from J, with 15 bases in between. The CDR3 here is CASSVDSFGGYTF. In DNA, the CDR3 is TGTGCCAGCAGCGTGGACAGTTTCGGTGGCTACACCTTC.

The rearrangement links TRBV2 to TRBJ1-2; D call uncertain. The CDR3 sequence is 15 residues long. V lost 4 bases and J 0 bases, leaving 12 bases between the germline ends. CDR1 is SNHLY, CDR2 FYNNEI, per germline. In nucleotides, the CDR3 is TGTGCCAGCAGTGTAGAACACAGTACTAACTATGGCTACACCTTC. Translation: CASSVEHSTNYGYTF.

This clone has a single count. The J gene is TRBJ2-1, the V gene TRBV7-3, with D maybe TRBD2 (5 bases). The CDR3 loop spans 15 amino acids. The germline V gene encodes CDR1 SGHTA and CDR2 FQGTGA. V dropped 4 bases and J dropped 10 bases, with 20 bases sitting between them. CDR3 residues: CASSSVLASPSEQFF. Here the CDR3 DNA reads TGTGCCAGCAGCTCCGTTCTAGCATCCCCTAGCGAGCAGTTCTTC.

In its sample, this clone was seen a few times. The chain is built from TRBV11-2 and TRBJ2-7, with 9 bases aligning to TRBD1. J was trimmed by 0 bases and V by 7 bases; bases with no gene match: 4. The CDR3 sequence is 14 residues long. The germline CDR1 and CDR2 sequences are SGHAT and FQNNGV. CDR3 nucleotides: TGTGCCAGCACCAGGGGACAGGGCTCCTACGAGCAGTACTTC. Translation: CASTRGQGSYEQYF.

The chain joins TRBV2 to TRBJ2-7; D remains ambiguous. V was trimmed by 8 bases and J by 3 bases, leaving 8 bases between them. Germline loops: CDR1 SNHLY, CDR2 FYNNEI. The CDR3 runs to 11 residues. CDR3 protein: CASGTHYEQYF. The CDR3 region has the DNA TGTGCCAGCGGCACCCACTACGAGCAGTACTTC.

This chain joins TRBV2 and TRBJ1-5; D might be TRBD1 (5 bases). Trimming took 1 base from V and 5 from J, leaving 12 bases between them. Germline V gene sequence: CDR1 SNHLY, CDR2 FYNNEI. The CDR3 contains 15 residues. Written as DNA, the CDR3 is TGTGCCAGCAGTGAAGATGGGCAGGGTCATCAGCCCCAGCATTTT. As protein: CASSEDGQGHQPQHF.

The V gene is TRBV28, the J gene TRBJ1-1, with 8 bases aligning to TRBD1. CDR3 size: 16 residues. V lost 6 bases and J lost 5; bases outside the gene matches: 14. CDR1 MDHEN and CDR2 SYDVKM come from the germline V gene. The CDR3 reads CASSLITSGGQTEAFF. The CDR3 bases are TGTGCCAGCAGCTTAATCACCTCAGGGGGCCAGACTGAAGCTTTCTTT.

This CDR3 reads CATSTGNEQFF. The DNA of the CDR3 is TGTGCCACTTCGACCGGGAATGAGCAGTTCTTC. The chain joins TRBV6-5 to TRBJ2-1, with unresolved D. The CDR3 consists of 11 residues. V lost 10 bases and J lost 7, with 11 bases in between. The V gene's germline CDR1 is MNHEY and CDR2 SVGAGI.

In its sample, this clone was seen once. The rearrangement joins TRBV10-3 to TRBJ1-5; no clear D. In germline, CDR1 is ENHRY, CDR2 SYGVKD. Trimming took 3 bases from V and 3 from J, leaving 9 bases between them. This CDR3 contains 14 residues. As DNA, the CDR3 is TGTGCCATCAGTGACCCCCCCAACAATCAGCCCCAGCATTTT. Protein product: CAISDPPNNQPQHF.

The genes are TRBV2 and TRBJ1-5, with TRBD1 matching 8 bases. Germline V gene data show CDR1 as SNHLY and CDR2 as FYNNEI. Trimming cost V 7 bases and J 6 bases; bases outside gene matches: 11. The CDR3 loop spans 15 amino acids. Here the CDR3 reads CASTKLDRGSQPQHF. As DNA, the CDR3 is TGTGCCAGCACGAAGTTAGACAGGGGAAGTCAGCCCCAGCATTTT. The variable domain in full, completed from reference TRBV2 and TRBJ1-5, reads EPEVTQTPSHQVTQMGQEVILRCVPISNHLYFYWYRQILGQKVEFLVSFYNNEISEKSEIFDDQFSVERPDGSNFTLKIRSTKLEDSAMYFCASTKLDRGSQPQHFGDGTRLSIL.

In regard to this clone: The junction does not match germline at one end; this may be a read error. The J gene is TRBJ1-2, the V gene TRBV2; weak D call: TRBD1 (5 bases). Looked up from germline, CDR1 is SNHLY and CDR2 is FYNNEI. The CDR3 spans 13 residues. The CDR3 region is CDSSAGTSYGYNF. Written as DNA, the CDR3 is TGTGACAGCAGTGCCGGGACTTCCTATGGCTACAACTTC.

This chain uses TRBV7-6 with TRBJ1-1; no clear D. The V gene's germline CDR1 is SGHVS and CDR2 FNYEAQ. Trimming shortened V by 1 base and J by 1 base, and 10 bases separated the two germline ends. CDR3 length: 15 amino acids. The CDR3 is CASSLGVGGNTEAFF. The DNA for the CDR3 is TGTGCCAGCAGCTTAGGGGTTGGAGGGAACACTGAAGCTTTCTTT.

V and J are TRBV6-1 and TRBJ1-1; TRBD1 agrees at 8 bases. This CDR3 has 12 residues. The V and J ends lost 5 bases and 10 bases, in that order; junction bases with no gene match: 6. CDR1 is MNHNS, CDR2 SASEGT, per germline. CDR3 in amino acids: CASSRQGSGAFF. CDR3 bases: TGTGCCAGCAGTCGACAGGGGTCGGGAGCTTTCTTT.

This rearrangement joins TRBV5-5 to TRBJ2-2; D remains unclear. Looked up from germline, CDR1 is SGHKS and CDR2 is YYEKEE (reference sequence). Trimming cost V 0 bases and J 2 bases, with 5 bases left between them. There are 14 residues in the CDR3. CDR3 region: CASSLAVNTGELFF. The CDR3 DNA reads as TGTGCCAGCAGCTTGGCGGTTAACACCGGGGAGCTGTTTTTT.

This clone was detected a few times. The chain joins TRBV4-2 to TRBJ1-2, with unresolved D. The CDR3 contains 17 residues. V dropped 0 bases and J dropped 0 bases, with 14 bases sitting between them. Germline loops: CDR1 LGHNA, CDR2 YNFKEQ. In DNA, the CDR3 is TGTGCCAGCAGCCAAGAATTAAGTACAGCAACTAACTATGGCTACACCTTC. Its translation is CASSQELSTATNYGYTF.

The chain is built from TRBV7-3 and TRBJ2-3, with a possible D match to TRBD2 (6 bases). The CDR3 extends over 12 amino acids. The ends were cut back, 5 bases at V and 4 bases at J, with 7 bases in the middle. In germline, CDR1 is SGHTA, CDR2 FQGTGA. DNA of the CDR3: TGTGCCAGCAGCCTAGCGCCAGATACGCAGTATTTT. Its protein is CASSLAPDTQYF. Combining the CDR3 with reference TRBV7-3 and TRBJ2-3 gives the whole variable domain GAGVSQTPSNKVTEKGKYVELRCDPISGHTALYWYRQSLGQGPEFLIYFQGTGAADDSGLPNDRFFAVRPEGSVSTLKIQRTERGDSAVYLCASSLAPDTQYFGPGTRLTVL.